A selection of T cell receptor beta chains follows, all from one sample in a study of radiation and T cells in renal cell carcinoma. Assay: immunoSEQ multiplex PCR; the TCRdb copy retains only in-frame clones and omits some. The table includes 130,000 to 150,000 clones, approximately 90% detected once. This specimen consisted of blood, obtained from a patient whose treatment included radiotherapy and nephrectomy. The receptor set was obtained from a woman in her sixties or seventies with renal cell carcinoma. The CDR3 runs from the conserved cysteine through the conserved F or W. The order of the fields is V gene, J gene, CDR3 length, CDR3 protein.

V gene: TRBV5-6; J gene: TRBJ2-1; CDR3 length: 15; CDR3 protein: CASSLALRGGDEQFF
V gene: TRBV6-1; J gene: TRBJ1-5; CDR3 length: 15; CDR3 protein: CASSEGGISNQPQHF
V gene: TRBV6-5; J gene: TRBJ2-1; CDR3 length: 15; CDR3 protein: CASSNRDRVTNEQFF
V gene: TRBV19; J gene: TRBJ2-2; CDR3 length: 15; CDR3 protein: CATRFSGANTGELFF
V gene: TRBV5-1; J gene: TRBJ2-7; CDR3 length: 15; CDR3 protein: CASSLVGTPSYEQYF
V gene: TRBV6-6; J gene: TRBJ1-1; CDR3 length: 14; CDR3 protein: CASSSEDPTTEAFF
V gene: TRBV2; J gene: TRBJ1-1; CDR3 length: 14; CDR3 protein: CASRRTGVNTEAFF
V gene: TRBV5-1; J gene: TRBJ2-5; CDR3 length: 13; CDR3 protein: CASSLSGKETQYF
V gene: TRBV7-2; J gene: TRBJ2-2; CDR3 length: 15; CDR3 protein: CASSHAGKFSGELFF
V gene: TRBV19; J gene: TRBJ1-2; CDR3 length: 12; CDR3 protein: CASSGAHYGYTF
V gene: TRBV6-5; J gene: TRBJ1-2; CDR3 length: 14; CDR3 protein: CASSPRALSLGYTF
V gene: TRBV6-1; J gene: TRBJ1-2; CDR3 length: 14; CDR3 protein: CASSEGGGGYGYTF
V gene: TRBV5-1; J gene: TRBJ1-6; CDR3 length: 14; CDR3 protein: CASSFSGGSSPLHF
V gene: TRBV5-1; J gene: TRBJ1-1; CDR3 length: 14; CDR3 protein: CASSQGQGAIVPLF
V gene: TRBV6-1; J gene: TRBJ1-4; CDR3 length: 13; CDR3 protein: CASGGQTNEKLFF
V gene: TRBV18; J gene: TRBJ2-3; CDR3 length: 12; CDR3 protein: CASSPDTDTQYF
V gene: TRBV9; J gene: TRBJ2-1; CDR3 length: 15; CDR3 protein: CASSRLYNSYNEQFF
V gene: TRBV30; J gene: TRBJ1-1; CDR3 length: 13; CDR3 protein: CAWSPWGNTEAFF
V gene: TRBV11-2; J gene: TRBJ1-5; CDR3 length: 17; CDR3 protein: CASSLGQGSTSNQPQHF
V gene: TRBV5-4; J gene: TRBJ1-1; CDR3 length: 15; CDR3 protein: CASSLDRFMNTEAFF
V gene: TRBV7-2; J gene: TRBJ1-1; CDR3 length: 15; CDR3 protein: CASSLSQGKNTEAFF
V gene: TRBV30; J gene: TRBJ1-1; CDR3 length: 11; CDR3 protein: CASTGHTEAFF
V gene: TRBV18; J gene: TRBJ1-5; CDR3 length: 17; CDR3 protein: CASSPRPGQGDNQPQHF
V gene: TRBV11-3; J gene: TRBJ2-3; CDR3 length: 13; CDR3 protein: CASIPGGTDTQYF
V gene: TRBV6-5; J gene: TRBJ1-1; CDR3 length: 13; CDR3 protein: CASSYSIQGKAFF
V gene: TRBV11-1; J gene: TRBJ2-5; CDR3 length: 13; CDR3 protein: CASSHPGAETQYF
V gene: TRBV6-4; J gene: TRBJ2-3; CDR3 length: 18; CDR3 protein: CASSDGTGFWLRSDTQYF
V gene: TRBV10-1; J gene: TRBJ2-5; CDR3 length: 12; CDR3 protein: CASRIVEETQYF
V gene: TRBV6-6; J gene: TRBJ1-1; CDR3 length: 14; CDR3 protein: CASSPRDMNTEAFF
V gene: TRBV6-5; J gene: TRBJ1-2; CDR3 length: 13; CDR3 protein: CASSYYGRDGYTF
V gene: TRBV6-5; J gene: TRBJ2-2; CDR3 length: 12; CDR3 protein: CARDRDTGELFF
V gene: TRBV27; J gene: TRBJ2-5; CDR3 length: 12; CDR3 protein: CASSKYGETQYF
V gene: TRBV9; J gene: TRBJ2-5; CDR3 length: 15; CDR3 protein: CASSVDGRGIETQYF
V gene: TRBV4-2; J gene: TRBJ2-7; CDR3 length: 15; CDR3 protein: CASSHPGPGRQEQYF
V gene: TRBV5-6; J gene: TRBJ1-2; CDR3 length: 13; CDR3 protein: CASSSTVDYGYTF
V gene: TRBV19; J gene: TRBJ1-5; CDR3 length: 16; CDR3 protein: CASSTLGTGLNQPQHF
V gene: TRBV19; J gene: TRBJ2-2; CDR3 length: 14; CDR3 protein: CASRRQGSTGELFF
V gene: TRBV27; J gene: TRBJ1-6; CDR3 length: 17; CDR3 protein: CASGPPAASSYNSPLHF
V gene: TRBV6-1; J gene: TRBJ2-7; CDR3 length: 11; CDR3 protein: CALGAPYEQYF
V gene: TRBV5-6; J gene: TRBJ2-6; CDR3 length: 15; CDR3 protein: CASSLAGTRANVLTF
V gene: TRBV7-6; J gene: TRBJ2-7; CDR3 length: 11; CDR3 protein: CASSPGVEQYF
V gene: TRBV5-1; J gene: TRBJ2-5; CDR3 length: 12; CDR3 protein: CASHRTGETQYF
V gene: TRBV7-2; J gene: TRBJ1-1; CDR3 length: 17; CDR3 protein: CASSLNVGGPGFTEAFF
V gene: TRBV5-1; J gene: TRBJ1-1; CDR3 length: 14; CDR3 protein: CASSQQGANTEAFF
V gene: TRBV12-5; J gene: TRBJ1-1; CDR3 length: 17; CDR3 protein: CASGLEPGAILNTEAFF
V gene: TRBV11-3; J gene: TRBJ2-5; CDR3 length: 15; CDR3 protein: CASSGGLAGLETQYF
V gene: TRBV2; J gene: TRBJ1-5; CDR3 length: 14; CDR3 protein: CASSPWRRDQPQHF
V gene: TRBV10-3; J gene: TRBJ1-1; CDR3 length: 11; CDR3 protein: CAISRGTEAFF
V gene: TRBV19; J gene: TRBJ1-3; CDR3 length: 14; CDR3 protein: CASSPNQAGNTIYF
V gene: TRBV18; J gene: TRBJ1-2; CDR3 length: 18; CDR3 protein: CASSPLSGQGLSNYGYTF
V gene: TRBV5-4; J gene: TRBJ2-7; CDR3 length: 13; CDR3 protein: CASSLGITYEQYF
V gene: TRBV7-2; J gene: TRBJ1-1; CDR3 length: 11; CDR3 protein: CASSRDTEAFF
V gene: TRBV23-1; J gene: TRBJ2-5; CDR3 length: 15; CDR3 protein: CASSQSETGQETQYF
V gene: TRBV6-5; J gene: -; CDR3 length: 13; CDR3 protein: CATLDRASYEQYF
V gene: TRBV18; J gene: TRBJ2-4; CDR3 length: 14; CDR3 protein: CASSPGEAKNIQYF
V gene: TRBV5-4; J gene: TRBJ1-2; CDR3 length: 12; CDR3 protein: CASSPSGSGYTF
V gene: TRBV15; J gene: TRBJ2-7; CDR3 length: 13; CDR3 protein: CATSRGQDDEQYF
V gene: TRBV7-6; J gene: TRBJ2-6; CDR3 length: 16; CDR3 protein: CASSRTGGSGANVLTF